What follows is one TCR beta chain and its context. A minimum of 6 micrograms of total RNA was extracted per sample. Alongside a J-beta primer mix, a sample-barcoded 5' primer served in a second PCR lasting roughly 7 to 11 cycles. TCRdb re-analysed the 5' RACE reads in MiXCR, keeping a single row per CDR3 protein. The sample carries fewer than 600,000 distinct CDR3 sequences, about 27% recorded once. These data belong to a study of blood T cells in healthy people across ages. The data were also submitted as part of a second study, on T cells of mothers and their children. That report adds: Donors comprised three healthy Caucasian mothers plus their six children.

Specimen: blood. The receptor was isolated from a boy aged 2-9 years in good health.

The CDR3 DNA sequence: TGCAGTGCTAGAACTGGTGCGAGCGCCGACTCCTACGAGCAGTACTTC. Encoded protein: CSARTGASADSYEQYF. The chain combines TRBV20-1 with TRBJ2-7; the D is unclear. Germline V CDR1 and CDR2: DFQATT, SNEGSKA (reference sequence). This CDR3 region has 16 residues. Trimming left V 2 bases short and J 0 bases short, with 17 bases between.